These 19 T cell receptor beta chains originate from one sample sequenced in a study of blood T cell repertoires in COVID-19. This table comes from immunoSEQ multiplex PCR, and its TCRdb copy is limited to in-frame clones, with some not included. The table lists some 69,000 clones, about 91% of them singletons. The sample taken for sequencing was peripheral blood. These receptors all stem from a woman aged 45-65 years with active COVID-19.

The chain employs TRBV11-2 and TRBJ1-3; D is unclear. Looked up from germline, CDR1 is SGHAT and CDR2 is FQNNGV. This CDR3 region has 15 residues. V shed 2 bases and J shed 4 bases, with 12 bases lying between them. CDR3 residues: CASSLPLAVGNTIYF. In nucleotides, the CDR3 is TGTGCCAGCAGCTTACCCTTGGCGGTAGGAAACACCATATATTTT.

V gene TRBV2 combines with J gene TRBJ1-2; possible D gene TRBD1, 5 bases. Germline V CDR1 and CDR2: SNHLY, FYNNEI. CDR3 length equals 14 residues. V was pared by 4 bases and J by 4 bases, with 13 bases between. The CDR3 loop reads CASSGLGQIYGYTF. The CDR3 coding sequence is TGTGCCAGCAGTGGGTTGGGGCAGATCTATGGCTACACCTTC.

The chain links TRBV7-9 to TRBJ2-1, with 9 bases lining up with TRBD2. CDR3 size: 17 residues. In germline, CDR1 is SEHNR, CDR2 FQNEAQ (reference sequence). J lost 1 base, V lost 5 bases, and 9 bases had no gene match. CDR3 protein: CASSGGPGLASYNEQFF. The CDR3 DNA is TGTGCCAGCAGCGGAGGGCCGGGACTAGCTTCCTACAATGAGCAGTTCTTC.

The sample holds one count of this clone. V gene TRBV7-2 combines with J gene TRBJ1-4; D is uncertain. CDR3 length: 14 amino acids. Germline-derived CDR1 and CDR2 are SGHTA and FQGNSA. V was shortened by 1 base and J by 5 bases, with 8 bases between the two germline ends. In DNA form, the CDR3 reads TGTGCCAGCAGCTTAGTAAACAGCAATGAAAAACTGTTTTTT. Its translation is CASSLVNSNEKLFF.

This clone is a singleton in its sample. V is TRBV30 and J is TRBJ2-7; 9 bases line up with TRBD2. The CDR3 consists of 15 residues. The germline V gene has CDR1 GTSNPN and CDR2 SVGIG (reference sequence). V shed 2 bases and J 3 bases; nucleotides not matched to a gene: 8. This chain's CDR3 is CAWSSLAGSSYEQYF. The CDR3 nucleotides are TGTGCCTGGAGTTCCCTAGCGGGATCTAGCTACGAGCAGTACTTC.

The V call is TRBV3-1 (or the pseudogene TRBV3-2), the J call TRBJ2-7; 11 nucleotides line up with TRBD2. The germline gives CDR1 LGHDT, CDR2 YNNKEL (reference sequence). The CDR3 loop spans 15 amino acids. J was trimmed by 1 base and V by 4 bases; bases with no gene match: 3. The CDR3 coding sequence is TGTGCCAGCAGCCTCTTAGCGGGAGGGTCCTACGAGCAGTACTTC. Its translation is CASSLLAGGSYEQYF.

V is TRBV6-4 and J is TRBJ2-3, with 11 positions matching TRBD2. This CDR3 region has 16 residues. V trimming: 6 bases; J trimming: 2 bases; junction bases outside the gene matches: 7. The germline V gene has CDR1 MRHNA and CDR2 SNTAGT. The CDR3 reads CASSELAGEPTDTQYF. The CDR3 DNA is TGTGCCAGCAGCGAACTAGCGGGAGAGCCCACAGATACGCAGTATTTT.

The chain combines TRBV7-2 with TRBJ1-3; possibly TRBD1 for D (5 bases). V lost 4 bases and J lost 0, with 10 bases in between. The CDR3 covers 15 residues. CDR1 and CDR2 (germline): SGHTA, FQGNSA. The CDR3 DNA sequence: TGTGCCAGCAGCTACAGACAGACCTCTGGAAACACCATATATTTT. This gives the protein CASSYRQTSGNTIYF.

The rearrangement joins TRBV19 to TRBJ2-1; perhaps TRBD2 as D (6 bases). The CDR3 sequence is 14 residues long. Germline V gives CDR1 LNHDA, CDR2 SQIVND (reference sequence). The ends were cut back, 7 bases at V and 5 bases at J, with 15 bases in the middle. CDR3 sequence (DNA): TGTGCCAGTACCCGGACTATCACAAACAATGAGCAGTTCTTC. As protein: CASTRTITNNEQFF.

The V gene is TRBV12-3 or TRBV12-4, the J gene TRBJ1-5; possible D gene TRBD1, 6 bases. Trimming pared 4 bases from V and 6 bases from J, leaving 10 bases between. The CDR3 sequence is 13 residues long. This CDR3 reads CASSSRDIQPQHF. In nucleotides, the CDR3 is TGTGCCAGCAGTTCGAGGGACATTCAGCCCCAGCATTTT.

As DNA, the CDR3 is TGTGCCAGTAGTATAGGGACTAGCGCGTTCTTC. It codes for CASSIGTSAFF. The rearrangement uses TRBV19 and TRBJ2-1; 9 bases agree with TRBD2. The V and J ends lost 1 base and 15 bases, in that order; junction bases with no gene match: 1. The V gene's germline CDR1 is LNHDA and CDR2 SQIVND (reference sequence). This CDR3 has 11 amino acids.

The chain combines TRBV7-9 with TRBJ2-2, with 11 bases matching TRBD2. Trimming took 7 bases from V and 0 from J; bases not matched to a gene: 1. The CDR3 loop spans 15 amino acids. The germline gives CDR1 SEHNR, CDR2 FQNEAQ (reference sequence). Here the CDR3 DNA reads TGTGCCAGCATGACTAGCGGGACGAACACCGGGGAGCTGTTTTTT. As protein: CASMTSGTNTGELFF.

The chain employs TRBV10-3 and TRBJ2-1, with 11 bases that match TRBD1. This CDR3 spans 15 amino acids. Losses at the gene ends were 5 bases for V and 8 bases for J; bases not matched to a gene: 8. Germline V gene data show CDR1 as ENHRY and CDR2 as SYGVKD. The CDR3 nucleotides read TGTGCCATCAGTCTAAGGACAGGGGGCGTCGATGAGCAGTTCTTC. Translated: CAISLRTGGVDEQFF.

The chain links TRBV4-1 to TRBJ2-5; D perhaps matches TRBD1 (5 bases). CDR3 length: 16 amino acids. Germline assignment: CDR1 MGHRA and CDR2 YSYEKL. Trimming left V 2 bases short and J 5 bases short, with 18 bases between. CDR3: CASSQPRPGATETQYF. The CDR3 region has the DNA TGCGCCAGCAGCCAACCGCGGCCTGGGGCGACGGAGACCCAGTACTTC.

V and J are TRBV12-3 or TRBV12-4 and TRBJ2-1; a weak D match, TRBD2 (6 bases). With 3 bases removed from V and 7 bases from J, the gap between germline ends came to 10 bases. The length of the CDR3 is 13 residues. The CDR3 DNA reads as TGTGCCAGCAGTTTTTGGGAGGCAAATGAGCAGTTCTTC. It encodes CASSFWEANEQFF.

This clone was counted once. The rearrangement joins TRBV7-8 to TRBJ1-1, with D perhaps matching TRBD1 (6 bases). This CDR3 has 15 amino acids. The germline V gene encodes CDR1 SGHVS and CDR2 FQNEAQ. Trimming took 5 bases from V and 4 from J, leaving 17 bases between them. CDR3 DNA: TGTGCCAGCAGCGGACAGACTCAGATCGGCACTGAAGCTTTCTTT. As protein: CASSGQTQIGTEAFF.

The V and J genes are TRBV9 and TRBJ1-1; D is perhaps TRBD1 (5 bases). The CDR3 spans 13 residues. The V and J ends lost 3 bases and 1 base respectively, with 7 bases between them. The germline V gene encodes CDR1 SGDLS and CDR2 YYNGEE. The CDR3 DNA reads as TGTGCCAGCAGCGAGGGGCAGAACACTGAAGCTTTCTTT. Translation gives CASSEGQNTEAFF.

The chain's CDR3 is CSVKTGRTYEQYF. The CDR3 DNA reads TGCAGCGTGAAGACAGGCCGAACCTACGAGCAGTACTTC. The rearrangement links TRBV29-1 to TRBJ2-7; D may be TRBD1 (6 bases). Between the trimmed V and J ends, which lost 6 bases and 2 bases, there was a span of 14 bases. The CDR3 consists of 13 residues. CDR1 and CDR2 from the germline V gene are SQVTM and ANQGSEA.

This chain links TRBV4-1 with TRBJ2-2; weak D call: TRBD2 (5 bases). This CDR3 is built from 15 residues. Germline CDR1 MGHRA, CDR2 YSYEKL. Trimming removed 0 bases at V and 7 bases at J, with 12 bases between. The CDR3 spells CASSQEPSRSGELFF. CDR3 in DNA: TGCGCCAGCAGCCAAGAACCTAGCCGTAGCGGGGAGCTGTTTTTT.